Listed below are T cell receptor beta chains from one sample, sequenced in a study of shared clonotypes between healthy human individuals. The repertoire was sequenced with immunoSEQ multiplex PCR; TCRdb's copy has only in-frame clones and lacks some. The sample holds about 680,000 clones, under 95% seen once. Sequencing used naive CD8+ T cells sorted from blood. Receptors were obtained from a man aged 25-40 years in good health. Both conserved end residues are part of each CDR3. A D gene is named only where the DNA matches it firmly. A row's size may be missing; if present it is once, few, many or a size class.

len: 14; v_gene: TRBV7-2; abundance: .; j_gene: TRBJ2-7; d_gene: TRBD2; CDR3nt: TGTGCCAGCAGCTTATCTAGCGGAACCTACGAGCAGTACTTC; CDR3aa: CASSLSSGTYEQYF
len: 13; v_gene: TRBV27; abundance: .; j_gene: TRBJ2-1; d_gene: .; CDR3nt: TGTGCCAGCAGTTGGAATCCCTACAATGAGCAGTTCTTC; CDR3aa: CASSWNPYNEQFF
len: 18; v_gene: TRBV12-5; abundance: .; j_gene: TRBJ2-1; d_gene: TRBD2; CDR3nt: TGTGCTAGTGGTTTGGTCGCGGGAGGTAGCGGGCCTTACAATGAGCAGTTCTTC; CDR3aa: CASGLVAGGSGPYNEQFF
len: 13; v_gene: TRBV7-9; abundance: .; j_gene: TRBJ1-2; d_gene: .; CDR3nt: TGTGCCAGCAGCAGCTTGGTTTACTATGGCTACACCTTC; CDR3aa: CASSSLVYYGYTF
len: 13; v_gene: TRBV28; abundance: .; j_gene: TRBJ2-2; d_gene: .; CDR3nt: TGTGCCAGCAACGGGGGAATCGCCGGGGAGCTGTTTTTT; CDR3aa: CASNGGIAGELFF
len: 13; v_gene: TRBV7-9; abundance: once; j_gene: TRBJ2-1; d_gene: .; CDR3nt: TGTGCCAGCAGCCATACGGCCGGGAGTGAGCAGTTCTTC; CDR3aa: CASSHTAGSEQFF
len: 16; v_gene: TRBV2; abundance: .; j_gene: TRBJ2-1; d_gene: TRBD2; CDR3nt: TGTGCCAGCAGGGCTCGGCTAGCGGGAGGGTTGAATGAGCAGTTCTTC; CDR3aa: CASRARLAGGLNEQFF
len: 15; v_gene: TRBV10-3; abundance: once; j_gene: TRBJ1-1; d_gene: TRBD1; CDR3nt: TGTGCCATCAGTGTGGGGACAGGGAGGAACACTGAAGCTTTCTTT; CDR3aa: CAISVGTGRNTEAFF
len: 18; v_gene: TRBV30; abundance: .; j_gene: TRBJ2-7; d_gene: TRBD1; CDR3nt: TGTGCCCTTTTTATCGGGACAGTCAGCACGAAGAGCTCCTACGAGCAGTACTTC; CDR3aa: CALFIGTVSTKSSYEQYF
len: 16; v_gene: TRBV5-6; abundance: once; j_gene: TRBJ2-2; d_gene: .; CDR3nt: TGTGCCAGCAGCTTGGAACTGTTGGGTTCGGAAGGGGAGCTGTTTTTT; CDR3aa: CASSLELLGSEGELFF
len: 15; v_gene: TRBV27; abundance: .; j_gene: TRBJ2-7; d_gene: .; CDR3nt: TGTGCCAGCAGTTCCCGACAGGTTGCCACCTACGAGCAGTACTTC; CDR3aa: CASSSRQVATYEQYF
len: 14; v_gene: TRBV5-5; abundance: .; j_gene: TRBJ2-7; d_gene: TRBD2; CDR3nt: TGTGCCAGCAGCGTACTAGCGGAGTACTACGAGCAGTACTTC; CDR3aa: CASSVLAEYYEQYF
len: 15; v_gene: TRBV4-1; abundance: .; j_gene: TRBJ2-7; d_gene: .; CDR3nt: TGCGCCAGCAGCCCGGCAGGAGCGGGTTCTGACGAGCAGTACTTC; CDR3aa: CASSPAGAGSDEQYF
len: 14; v_gene: TRBV5-6; abundance: few; j_gene: TRBJ2-7; d_gene: .; CDR3nt: TGTGCCAGCAGCTTGGGTAGCGCCTACTACGAGCAGTACTTC; CDR3aa: CASSLGSAYYEQYF
len: 14; v_gene: TRBV9; abundance: .; j_gene: TRBJ2-2; d_gene: TRBD1; CDR3nt: TGTGCCACCGAGGGACAGCCCTACACCGGGGAGCTGTTTTTT; CDR3aa: CATEGQPYTGELFF
len: 13; v_gene: TRBV9; abundance: once; j_gene: TRBJ1-1; d_gene: .; CDR3nt: TGTGCCAGCAGCGTAGTTCAGAACACTGAAGCTTTCTTT; CDR3aa: CASSVVQNTEAFF
len: 15; v_gene: TRBV2; abundance: .; j_gene: TRBJ2-5; d_gene: .; CDR3nt: TGTGCCAGCAGACTCCAATGGGGAAGACAAGAGACCCAGTACTTC; CDR3aa: CASRLQWGRQETQYF
len: 12; v_gene: TRBV5-6; abundance: .; j_gene: TRBJ2-1; d_gene: .; CDR3nt: TGTGCCAGCAGCTTAGGGTCCAATGAGCAGTTCTTC; CDR3aa: CASSLGSNEQFF
len: 16; v_gene: TRBV11-2; abundance: .; j_gene: TRBJ2-3; d_gene: .; CDR3nt: TGTGCCAGCAGCTCGGGGGACCTGGGGACGGCAGATACGCAGTATTTT; CDR3aa: CASSSGDLGTADTQYF
len: 17; v_gene: TRBV7-3; abundance: .; j_gene: TRBJ2-3; d_gene: TRBD2; CDR3nt: TGTGCCAGCAGCTTAGTTCCAGCGGGAGGGAACACAGATACGCAGTATTTT; CDR3aa: CASSLVPAGGNTDTQYF
len: 19; v_gene: TRBV4-3; abundance: .; j_gene: TRBJ2-7; d_gene: TRBD1; CDR3nt: TGCGCCAGCAGCCAAGAGAAGCGAGCAGGACAGGAGAACTCCTACGAGCAGTACTTC; CDR3aa: CASSQEKRAGQENSYEQYF
len: 16; v_gene: TRBV7-8; abundance: .; j_gene: TRBJ2-7; d_gene: TRBD2; CDR3nt: TGTGCCAGCAGCTTAGGGGTAGCGGGAGCCTCGAACGAGCAGTACTTC; CDR3aa: CASSLGVAGASNEQYF
len: 13; v_gene: TRBV5-4; abundance: .; j_gene: TRBJ2-7; d_gene: .; CDR3nt: TGTGCCAGCGGTCTCCCCTCTGTGTACGAGCAGTACTTC; CDR3aa: CASGLPSVYEQYF
len: 16; v_gene: TRBV28; abundance: .; j_gene: TRBJ2-2; d_gene: TRBD2; CDR3nt: TGTGCCAGCAGTTTAGGGCTAGCGGGTGCCACCGGGGAGCTGTTTTTT; CDR3aa: CASSLGLAGATGELFF
len: 12; v_gene: TRBV9; abundance: .; j_gene: TRBJ2-2; d_gene: .; CDR3nt: TGTGCCAGCAGCGCCACTCGGGGGGAGCTGTTTTTT; CDR3aa: CASSATRGELFF
len: 19; v_gene: TRBV11-3; abundance: .; j_gene: TRBJ1-3; d_gene: .; CDR3nt: TGTGCCAGCAGCCCATCCTGGGTTGGACGGATCGACTCTGGAAACACCATATATTTT; CDR3aa: CASSPSWVGRIDSGNTIYF
len: 16; v_gene: TRBV7-9; abundance: .; j_gene: TRBJ2-3; d_gene: .; CDR3nt: TGTGCCAGCAGCCGAAGAAGGTGGGAGGGGGAAGATACGCAGTATTTT; CDR3aa: CASSRRRWEGEDTQYF
len: 16; v_gene: TRBV15; abundance: .; j_gene: TRBJ2-1; d_gene: .; CDR3nt: TGTGCCACCAGCAGAGATTTCGGAGGTGTGGTCGGTGAGCAGTTCTTC; CDR3aa: CATSRDFGGVVGEQFF
len: 14; v_gene: TRBV7-9; abundance: .; j_gene: TRBJ1-2; d_gene: .; CDR3nt: TGTGCCAGCAGATACGGGACGGCCAACTATGGCTACACCTTC; CDR3aa: CASRYGTANYGYTF
len: 15; v_gene: TRBV4-3; abundance: .; j_gene: TRBJ2-7; d_gene: .; CDR3nt: TGCGCCAGCAGCCTCTTTAGGGAATCGGGACACGAGCAGTACTTC; CDR3aa: CASSLFRESGHEQYF
len: 12; v_gene: TRBV5-5; abundance: .; j_gene: TRBJ2-7; d_gene: .; CDR3nt: TGTGCCAGCAGCCAGAGAACAGTCGAGCAGTACTTC; CDR3aa: CASSQRTVEQYF
len: 15; v_gene: TRBV12-5; abundance: once; j_gene: TRBJ1-3; d_gene: .; CDR3nt: TGTGCTAGTGGTTCCAGCCTCGGACCGGGAAACACCATATATTTT; CDR3aa: CASGSSLGPGNTIYF
len: 16; v_gene: TRBV29-1; abundance: .; j_gene: TRBJ2-7; d_gene: .; CDR3nt: TGCAGCGCACTAGACCGGGCCGGGACTGGAGTGTTTGAGCAGTACTTC; CDR3aa: CSALDRAGTGVFEQYF
len: 14; v_gene: TRBV19; abundance: .; j_gene: TRBJ2-7; d_gene: TRBD1; CDR3nt: TGTGCCAGTAAAGGGGGGACAGGGGATTACGAGCAGTACTTC; CDR3aa: CASKGGTGDYEQYF
len: 14; v_gene: TRBV27; abundance: .; j_gene: TRBJ2-1; d_gene: TRBD2; CDR3nt: TGTGCCAGCAGTTACAACCCCGGACTAGCGGGGGGATTCTTC; CDR3aa: CASSYNPGLAGGFF
len: 15; v_gene: TRBV7-2; abundance: .; j_gene: TRBJ2-2; d_gene: .; CDR3nt: TGTGCCAGCAGCTTAGACCGGGTTAACACCGGGGAGCTGTTTTTT; CDR3aa: CASSLDRVNTGELFF
len: 17; v_gene: TRBV7-9; abundance: .; j_gene: TRBJ2-5; d_gene: .; CDR3nt: TGTGCCAGCAGCTCCCTTGAAACAGGGCGGGAACAAGAGACCCAGTACTTC; CDR3aa: CASSSLETGREQETQYF
len: 15; v_gene: TRBV7-9; abundance: .; j_gene: TRBJ2-7; d_gene: .; CDR3nt: TGTGCCAGCAGGCCCGGGGCTGCCGGGGCCTACGAGCAGTACTTC; CDR3aa: CASRPGAAGAYEQYF
len: 15; v_gene: TRBV5-1; abundance: .; j_gene: TRBJ2-2; d_gene: .; CDR3nt: TGCGCCAGCACCTCCGGGAATTATAACACCGGGGAGCTGTTTTTT; CDR3aa: CASTSGNYNTGELFF
len: 13; v_gene: TRBV7-6; abundance: once; j_gene: TRBJ2-1; d_gene: .; CDR3nt: TGTGCCAGCAGCTTAAACTATAACCTTGAGCAGTTCTTC; CDR3aa: CASSLNYNLEQFF
len: 15; v_gene: TRBV6-5; abundance: few; j_gene: TRBJ2-3; d_gene: TRBD2; CDR3nt: TGTGCCAGCAGTTCTCTAGCGGAGGTCACAGATACGCAGTATTTT; CDR3aa: CASSSLAEVTDTQYF